A selection of T cell receptor beta chains follows, all from one sample in a study of blood T cell repertoires in COVID-19. Clones were read by immunoSEQ multiplex PCR, and TCRdb kept only the in-frame ones, dropping some. The sample has about 140,000 clones; about 87% are singletons. Source material: peripheral blood. The source is a woman in her forties or fifties with acute or convalescent COVID-19. Each CDR3 is given with its conserved first and last residue. Fields, in order: clone size, J gene, D gene, V gene, CDR3 protein, CDR3 DNA. D genes are given only for firm matches. Expanded clones get a size class; other rows say once, few or many, or leave the size out.

size: .; J: TRBJ2-7; D: TRBD1; V: TRBV5-1; CDR3: CASSLPRDRVEREQYF; DNA: TGCGCCAGCAGCTTACCACGCGACAGGGTAGAACGCGAGCAGTACTTC
size: once; J: TRBJ1-5; D: .; V: TRBV7-8; CDR3: CASSLGQGPQPQHF; DNA: TGTGCCAGCAGCTTAGGCCAGGGCCCTCAGCCCCAGCATTTT
size: .; J: TRBJ1-3; D: TRBD1; V: TRBV7-2; CDR3: CASSLEGGYGNTIYF; DNA: TGTGCCAGCAGCTTAGAAGGGGGCTATGGAAACACCATATATTTT
size: .; J: TRBJ2-3; D: .; V: TRBV19; CDR3: CASSPSFSTDTQYF; DNA: TGTGCCAGTAGTCCGAGCTTTAGCACAGATACGCAGTATTTT
size: .; J: TRBJ1-1; D: .; V: TRBV7-8; CDR3: CASSTGQITEAFF; DNA: TGTGCCAGCAGCACCGGACAAATCACTGAAGCTTTCTTT
size: .; J: TRBJ1-4; D: .; V: TRBV7-6; CDR3: CASSLDGNEKLFF; DNA: TGTGCCAGCAGCTTAGACGGGAATGAAAAACTGTTTTTT
size: .; J: TRBJ1-2; D: .; V: TRBV12-3/TRBV12-4; CDR3: CASRQYIYGYTF; DNA: TGTGCCAGCAGACAGTATATATATGGCTACACCTTC
size: .; J: TRBJ2-7; D: .; V: TRBV3-1/TRBV3-2; CDR3: CASSRGYEQYF; DNA: TGTGCCAGCAGCCGCGGCTACGAGCAGTACTTC
size: .; J: TRBJ1-2; D: .; V: TRBV30; CDR3: CAWSVGRLLSYTF; DNA: TGTGCCTGGAGTGTTGGCAGGCTATTAAGCTACACCTTC
size: .; J: TRBJ1-2; D: .; V: TRBV19; CDR3: CASSVQGNYGYTF; DNA: TGTGCCAGTAGTGTACAGGGCAACTATGGCTACACCTTC
size: .; J: TRBJ2-1; D: .; V: TRBV3-1/TRBV3-2; CDR3: CASSQAAQGSNEQFF; DNA: TGTGCCAGCAGCCAAGCAGCCCAGGGGAGCAATGAGCAGTTCTTC
size: many; J: TRBJ1-5; D: .; V: TRBV6-2/TRBV6-3; CDR3: CASSKDSLYQPQHF; DNA: TGTGCCAGCAGTAAGGACAGTCTCTATCAGCCCCAGCATTTT
size: .; J: TRBJ2-1; D: TRBD2; V: TRBV7-3; CDR3: CASSLMRGAYNEQFF; DNA: TGTGCCAGCAGCTTAATGCGGGGGGCCTACAATGAGCAGTTCTTC
size: .; J: TRBJ1-1; D: TRBD1; V: TRBV9; CDR3: CASSETGAQNTEAFF; DNA: TGTGCCAGCAGCGAGACAGGGGCCCAGAACACTGAAGCTTTCTTT
size: .; J: TRBJ2-3; D: TRBD2; V: TRBV30; CDR3: CAWSGSSGTTDTQYF; DNA: TGTGCCTGGAGTGGTAGTAGCGGGACCACAGATACGCAGTATTTT
size: once; J: TRBJ1-4; D: TRBD1; V: TRBV7-9; CDR3: CASSLYRGLSEKLFF; DNA: TGTGCCAGCAGCTTATACAGGGGGCTCAGTGAAAAACTGTTTTTT
size: once; J: TRBJ2-2; D: TRBD2; V: TRBV4-2; CDR3: CASSLGLAGESGTGELFF; DNA: TGTGCCAGCAGCCTGGGACTAGCGGGAGAAAGTGGCACCGGGGAGCTGTTTTTT